A single sample gave rise to the 5 T cell receptor beta chains below, sequenced in a study of T cell responses to AZD1222 COVID-19 vaccine. Measured with immunoSEQ multiplex PCR; TCRdb has only the in-frame clones, and not every one. The sample has roughly 110,000 clones; about nine tenths are singletons. Sequencing was performed on peripheral blood, taken on day 0 of AZD1222 vaccination. These receptor sequences come from an adult in good health.

Written as DNA, the CDR3 is TGTGCCAGCAGCCCCCTACAGGGAACAAACTATGGCTACACCTTC. Protein sequence: CASSPLQGTNYGYTF. The chain carries TRBV7-9 and TRBJ1-2; D perhaps matches TRBD1 (6 bases). Trimming took off 5 bases at V and 2 bases at J, with 15 bases between the two ends. Germline CDR1 SEHNR, CDR2 FQNEAQ (reference sequence). This CDR3 contains 15 residues.

V gene TRBV4-2 combines with J gene TRBJ2-2, with a tentative D call TRBD2 (5 bases). The CDR3 is 15 residues long. Deletions cut 1 base from V and 3 bases from J, with 9 bases between. Germline V gives CDR1 LGHNA, CDR2 YNFKEQ. For the CDR3, the DNA is TGTGCCAGCAGCCAAGTACACGGGGACACCGGGGAGCTGTTTTTT. Translating gives CASSQVHGDTGELFF.

The J gene is TRBJ1-2, the V gene TRBV7-9, with D possibly TRBD1 on 5 matching bases. The CDR3 runs 13 residues. CDR1 is SEHNR, CDR2 FQNEAQ, per germline (reference sequence). V lost 5 bases, J lost 1 base, and 8 bases lay in between. CDR3 sequence: CASSPTVNYGYTF. CDR3 coding DNA: TGTGCCAGCAGCCCGACAGTTAACTATGGCTACACCTTC.

The V gene is TRBV9, the J gene TRBJ1-2; no clear D gene. Germline CDR1 reads SGDLS; CDR2 reads YYNGEE. Trimming took off 0 bases at V and 7 bases at J, with 13 bases between the two ends. The CDR3 sequence is 14 residues long. The CDR3 DNA follows: TGTGCCAGCAGCGTAGATGGGTCAGGACCTGGCTACACCTTC. Translated, it gives CASSVDGSGPGYTF.

This chain uses TRBV5-6 with TRBJ1-2; D not certain. The CDR3 has 14 amino acids. Trimming took off 7 bases at V and 4 bases at J, with 17 bases between the two ends. Germline V CDR1 and CDR2: SGHDT, YYEEEE. In nucleotides, the CDR3 is TGTGCCAGCGGTATGGCAGAGGAGGGCTATGGCTACACCTTC. Translation gives CASGMAEEGYGYTF.